This TCR beta chain was identified in a study of T cell repertoires in cytomegalovirus infection. Overall study context: Selection of CMV epitopes for the study included recently identified HLA-C-restricted and well-studied HLA-B-restricted ones. It was the public TCR beta signatures that indicated both CMV infection and matching HLA type. General study points: HLA-C-restricted TCR beta clonotypes specific for CMV led the ex vivo response. Based on cumulative public TCR beta family frequency, carriers of CMV plus the relevant HLA were identified.

The CDR3 covers 15 residues. From germline, CDR1 is SGHTS and CDR2 YDEGEE. Trimming stripped 8 bases from V and 0 bases from J, with 17 bases between. Each CDR3 protein gets one entry after TCRdb re-called the reads with MiXCR. The sample has about 310,000 distinct CDR3 sequences, about 25% seen once; the top ten hold 10% to 15%. Notes on this clonotype: The antigen remains undetermined.

The clonotype comes from a human donor in good health (CMV status not recorded). Some clones in this sample may be carry-over from other donors' samples. The material sequenced was cultured PBMCs, taken from culture after CMV antigen stimulation. This chain links TRBV5-8 with TRBJ1-1, with D possibly being TRBD1 (5 bases). The CDR3 is CASRDYMAMNTEAFF. As DNA, the CDR3 is TGTGCCAGTCGGGACTACATGGCCATGAACACTGAAGCTTTCTTT.